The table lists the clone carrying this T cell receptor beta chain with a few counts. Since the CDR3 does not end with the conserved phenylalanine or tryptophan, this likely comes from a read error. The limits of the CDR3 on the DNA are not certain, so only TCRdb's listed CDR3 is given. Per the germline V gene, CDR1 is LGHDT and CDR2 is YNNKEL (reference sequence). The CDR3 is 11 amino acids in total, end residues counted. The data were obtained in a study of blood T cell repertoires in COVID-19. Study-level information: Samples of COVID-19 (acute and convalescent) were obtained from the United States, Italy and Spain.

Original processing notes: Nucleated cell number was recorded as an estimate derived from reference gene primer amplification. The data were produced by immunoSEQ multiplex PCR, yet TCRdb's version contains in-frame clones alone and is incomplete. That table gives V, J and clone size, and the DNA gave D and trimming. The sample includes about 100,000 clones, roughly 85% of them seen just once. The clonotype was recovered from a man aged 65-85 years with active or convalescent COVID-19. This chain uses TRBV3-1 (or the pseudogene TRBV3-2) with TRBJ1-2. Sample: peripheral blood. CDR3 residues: CASSQDALRWS.